The TCR beta chain described here comes from a study of T cells after yellow fever vaccination. CDR3 length: 13 residues. Trimming took off 6 bases at V and 3 bases at J, with 12 bases between the two ends. Germline CDR1 SGHTA, CDR2 FQGNSA. TCRdb reanalysed the 5' RACE reads using MiXCR and keeps one entry per CDR3 protein. Here the sample spans 340,000 or so distinct CDR3 sequences, under 15% being singletons. This TCR derives from a man aged 18 to 30 who received the YFV17D yellow fever vaccine. The gene calls are TRBV7-2 and TRBJ2-7; D gene unclear. Sequenced material: CD4+ T cells sorted from PBMCs, taken 15 days after the yellow fever booster vaccination. The CDR3 nucleotides read TGTGCCAGCAGTCCGGACGGCTACTACGAGCAGTACTTC. Encoded protein: CASSPDGYYEQYF. Based on the CDR3 plus reference TRBV7-2 and TRBJ2-7, the full variable domain is GAGVSQSPSNKVTEKGKDVELRCDPISGHTALYWYRQSLGQGLEFLIYFQGNSAPDKSGLPSDRFSAERTGGSVSTLTIQRTQQEDSAVYLCASSPDGYYEQYFGPGTRLTVT.